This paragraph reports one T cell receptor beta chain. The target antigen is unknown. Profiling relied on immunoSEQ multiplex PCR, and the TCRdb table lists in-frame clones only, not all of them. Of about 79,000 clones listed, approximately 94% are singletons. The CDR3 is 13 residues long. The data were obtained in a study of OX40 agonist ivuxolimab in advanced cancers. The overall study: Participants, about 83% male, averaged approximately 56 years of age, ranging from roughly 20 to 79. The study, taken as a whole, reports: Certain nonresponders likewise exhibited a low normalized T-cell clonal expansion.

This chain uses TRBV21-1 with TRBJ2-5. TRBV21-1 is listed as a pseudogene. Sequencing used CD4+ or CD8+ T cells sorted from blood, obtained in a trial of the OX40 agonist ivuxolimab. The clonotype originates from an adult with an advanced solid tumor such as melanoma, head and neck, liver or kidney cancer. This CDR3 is CASSTGEVETQYF. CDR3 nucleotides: TGTGCCAGCAGCACAGGGGAGGTGGAGACCCAGTACTTC.